The 27 T cell receptor beta chains listed next were all sequenced from one sample in a study of control samples from healthy donors and cancer patients. Sequenced by immunoSEQ multiplex PCR; TCRdb stores in-frame clones only, minus some. The sample holds about 82,000 clones; about 90% are singletons and the top ten take roughly 20%. Specimen: blood. The receptors originated from a man aged 50 to 59 in good health.

Comments on this clone: This sample includes further DNA sequences coding for the same CDR3. The chain couples TRBV11-2 to TRBJ2-1; 8 nucleotides align to TRBD1. Germline trimming cut 5 bases from V and 7 bases from J; bases unmatched to any gene: 4. Germline values: CDR1 SGHAT, CDR2 FQNNGV. The CDR3 covers 13 residues. The CDR3 bases are TGTGCCAGCAGCCTCGACAGGGGTAATGAGCAGTTCTTC. The encoded protein is CASSLDRGNEQFF.

This rearrangement joins TRBV6-1 to TRBJ1-2; D is undetermined. Deletions cut 1 base from V and 8 bases from J, with 11 bases between. CDR1 and CDR2 (germline): MNHNS, SASEGT. The CDR3 runs 13 residues. The chain's CDR3 is CASSEVGVGGYTF. The CDR3 bases are TGTGCCAGCAGTGAAGTTGGGGTTGGGGGCTACACCTTC.

The V gene is TRBV4-1, the J gene TRBJ2-2, with 8 bases that match TRBD2. V trimming: 4 bases; J trimming: 6 bases; junction bases outside the gene matches: 4. CDR3 length: 14 amino acids. Germline assignment: CDR1 MGHRA and CDR2 YSYEKL. CDR3 nucleotide sequence: TGCGCCAGCAGCCCGGGGGGGCGCCCCGGGGAGCTGTTTTTT. Its protein is CASSPGGRPGELFF.

The gene calls are TRBV11-3 and TRBJ2-5; D is undetermined. Per germline, CDR1 SGHNT and CDR2 YENEEA. Trimming cost V 5 bases and J 1 base, with 8 bases left between them. The CDR3 spans 13 residues. CDR3 coding DNA: TGTGCCAGCAGCCCAACAAGCCAAGAGACCCAGTACTTC. Translating it yields CASSPTSQETQYF. The full variable domain, completed using reference TRBV11-3 and TRBJ2-5, is EAGVVQSPRYKIIEKKQPVAFWCNPISGHNTLYWYLQNLGQGPELLIRYENEEAVDDSQLPKDRFSAERLKGVDSTLKIQPAELGDSAVYLCASSPTSQETQYFGPGTRLLVL.

This chain links TRBV10-3 with TRBJ2-1; perhaps TRBD2 as D (5 bases). The V and J ends lost 4 bases and 8 bases respectively, with 9 bases between them. The germline V gene has CDR1 ENHRY and CDR2 SYGVKD. This CDR3 is 12 amino acids long. CDR3 in amino acids: CAISVGVDEQFF. CDR3 nucleotide sequence: TGTGCCATCAGTGTCGGGGTCGATGAGCAGTTCTTC.

This clone was recorded only once. V gene TRBV3-1 (or the pseudogene TRBV3-2) combines with J gene TRBJ1-2; tentative D call: TRBD1 (6 bases). CDR1 and CDR2 from the germline V gene are LGHDT and YNNKEL (reference sequence). Trimming cost V 0 bases and J 6 bases, with 20 bases left between them. The CDR3 is made up of 17 amino acids. The CDR3 loop reads CASSQEIYAGVVNGYTF. Written as DNA, the CDR3 is TGTGCCAGCAGCCAAGAAATTTACGCAGGGGTCGTAAATGGCTACACCTTC.

The genes are TRBV5-6 and TRBJ1-2; D is possibly TRBD1 (5 bases). V was clipped by 4 bases and J by 4 bases, with 8 bases between them. Germline-derived CDR1 and CDR2 are SGHDT and YYEEEE. CDR3 length equals 12 residues. DNA for the CDR3: TGTGCCAGCAGCCCCGGGGGCTATGGCTACACCTTC. Protein: CASSPGGYGYTF. Looking up the rest from reference TRBV5-6 and TRBJ1-2 gives the full variable domain: DAGVTQSPTHLIKTRGQQVTLRCSPKSGHDTVSWYQQALGQGPQFIFQYYEEEERQRGNFPDRFSGHQFPNYSSELNVNALLLGDSALYLCASSPGGYGYTFGSGTRLTVV.

The J gene is TRBJ2-7, the V gene TRBV7-6, with D tentatively TRBD1 (6 bases). This CDR3 contains 14 residues. With 2 bases removed from V and 0 bases from J, the gap between germline ends came to 8 bases. Germline lookup yields CDR1 SGHVS and CDR2 FNYEAQ. CDR3 DNA sequence: TGTGCCAGCAGCTTATGGGACAACTCCTACGAGCAGTACTTC. Protein: CASSLWDNSYEQYF.

The chain links TRBV10-1 to TRBJ2-5, with 13 bases lining up with TRBD2. V dropped 2 bases and J dropped 5; count of bases not matched to a gene: 2. Germline lookup yields CDR1 WNHNN and CDR2 SYGVQD (reference sequence). The CDR3 length is 15 residues. CDR3 coding DNA: TGCGCCAGCAGTGAGGGGACTAGCGGGATCGAGACCCAGTACTTC. Its protein product is CASSEGTSGIETQYF.

CDR3 sequence: CASSTGLAGENEQFF. The CDR3 nucleotides are TGTGCCAGCAGCACGGGACTAGCGGGAGAAAATGAGCAGTTCTTC. The chain carries TRBV7-3 and TRBJ2-1, with 14 nucleotides matching TRBD2. CDR3 length: 15 residues. Germline V CDR1 and CDR2: SGHTA, FQGTGA. Trimming took 5 bases from V and 7 from J; bases not matched to a gene: 4.

The rearrangement uses TRBV4-1 and TRBJ2-7, with 10 bases that match TRBD1. The V and J ends lost 0 bases and 3 bases, in that order; junction bases with no gene match: 2. Germline CDR1 is MGHRA and CDR2 is YSYEKL. The CDR3 contains 15 residues. CDR3 region: CASSQDGTGDYEQYF. CDR3 DNA: TGCGCCAGCAGCCAAGACGGGACAGGGGACTACGAGCAGTACTTC.

This chain links TRBV24-1 with TRBJ2-3, with 7 bases identical to TRBD1. CDR3 length equals 14 residues. V was clipped by 2 bases and J by 5 bases; unmatched bases: 3. Germline loops: CDR1 KGHDR, CDR2 SFDVKD. The CDR3 sequence is CATSDWDSRDTQYF. CDR3 sequence (DNA): TGTGCCACCAGTGATTGGGACAGTAGAGATACGCAGTATTTT.

The J gene is TRBJ1-2, the V gene TRBV30; possible D gene TRBD1, 6 bases. Trimming took 1 base from V and 8 from J, leaving 17 bases between them. Germline CDR1 and CDR2: GTSNPN and SVGIG (reference sequence). This CDR3 has 14 amino acids. This CDR3 reads CAWSEGRGLYGYTF. In DNA form, the CDR3 reads TGTGCCTGGAGTGAAGGCAGGGGCCTGTACGGCTACACCTTC.

This sequence joins TRBV21-1 and TRBJ2-5; TRBD2 reflects the table's D call only, with no check against the DNA. TRBV21-1 is noted as a pseudogene. This CDR3 comprises 16 residues. In nucleotides, the CDR3 is TGTGCCAGCAGCAAAAGACTAGCGGGGCCCCAAGAGACCCAGTACTTC. Encoded protein: CASSKRLAGPQETQYF.

The rearrangement links TRBV27 to TRBJ2-7; 7 nucleotides agree with TRBD2. CDR1 is MNHEY and CDR2 is SMNVEV in the germline V gene (reference sequence). CDR3 length equals 13 residues. Trimming at V came to 3 bases and at J to 6 bases, leaving 5 bases not matched to a gene. Written as DNA, the CDR3 is TGTGCCAGCAGTTTTAAACTAGCGATCGAGCAGTACTTC. This gives the protein CASSFKLAIEQYF.

The chain uses TRBV27 and TRBJ1-2, with D perhaps TRBD1 (5 bases). Germline V gives CDR1 MNHEY, CDR2 SMNVEV (reference sequence). Trimming cost V 3 bases and J 3 bases, with 11 bases left between them. This CDR3 region has 14 residues. CDR3: CASSFQGLDYGYTF. CDR3 nucleotide sequence: TGTGCCAGCAGTTTCCAGGGCCTCGACTATGGCTACACCTTC.

The CDR3 DNA sequence: TGTGCCAGCAGTTTCTCTAGTTCCGATACGCAGTATTTT. Its translation is CASSFSSSDTQYF. The chain is built from TRBV12-3 or TRBV12-4 and TRBJ2-3; D is ambiguous. V lost 3 bases, J lost 6 bases, and 10 bases lay in between. The CDR3 is 13 residues long.

This clone appeared once. The V and J genes are TRBV2 and TRBJ1-4; 11 bases map to TRBD1. There are 16 residues in the CDR3. Germline V gene data show CDR1 as SNHLY and CDR2 as FYNNEI. The V gene end was trimmed by 3 bases and the J gene end by 2 bases; junction bases not matched to a gene: 2. The chain's CDR3 is CASSDGQGATNEKLFF. The CDR3 nucleotides read TGTGCCAGCAGTGACGGACAGGGGGCCACTAATGAAAAACTGTTTTTT. Combining the CDR3 with reference TRBV2 and TRBJ1-4 gives the whole variable domain EPEVTQTPSHQVTQMGQEVILRCVPISNHLYFYWYRQILGQKVEFLVSFYNNEISEKSEIFDDQFSVERPDGSNFTLKIRSTKLEDSAMYFCASSDGQGATNEKLFFGSGTQLSVL.

This clone has just one count. This rearrangement joins TRBV5-1 to TRBJ2-3; possibly TRBD1 for D (5 bases). The CDR3 covers 14 residues. CDR1 is SGHRS, CDR2 YFSETQ, per germline. Trimming pared 1 base from V and 5 bases from J, leaving 11 bases between. The CDR3 DNA sequence: TGCGCCAGCAGCTTGCAGGGCCAAGAAGATACGCAGTATTTT. This encodes CASSLQGQEDTQYF.

The chain employs TRBV5-6 and TRBJ2-3, with a weak D call TRBD1 (6 bases). CDR1 is SGHDT and CDR2 is YYEEEE in the germline V gene. The CDR3 spans 15 residues. Between the trimmed V and J ends, which lost 3 bases and 0 bases, there was a span of 11 bases. The CDR3 here is CASSSRQDSTDTQYF. CDR3 DNA sequence: TGTGCCAGCAGCTCAAGACAGGACAGCACAGATACGCAGTATTTT.

The chain is built from TRBV5-4 and TRBJ2-7; 9 bases are shared with TRBD2. Trimming took 0 bases from V and 5 from J; bases not matched to a gene: 9. This CDR3 comprises 16 residues. From germline, CDR1 is SGHNT and CDR2 YYREEE (reference sequence). CDR3 coding DNA: TGTGCCAGCAGCTTGGAAGATGGCGGGAGGGCCCACGAGCAGTACTTC. This sequence encodes CASSLEDGGRAHEQYF. Drawing the rest from reference TRBV5-4 and TRBJ2-7, the complete variable domain is ETGVTQSPTHLIKTRGQQVTLRCSSQSGHNTVSWYQQALGQGPQFIFQYYREEENGRGNFPPRFSGLQFPNYSSELNVNALELDDSALYLCASSLEDGGRAHEQYFGPGTRLTVT.

The table lists this clone with a count of one. This sequence joins TRBV6-5 and TRBJ1-1; TRBD1 matches at 7 bases. The length of the CDR3 is 14 residues. Looked up from germline, CDR1 is MNHEY and CDR2 is SVGAGI. Losses at the gene ends were 4 bases for V and 4 bases for J; bases not matched to a gene: 6. DNA for the CDR3: TGTGCCAGCAGTTTAGCAGGGGGAAGCACTGAAGCTTTCTTT. Amino acid sequence: CASSLAGGSTEAFF.

This sequence joins TRBV2 and TRBJ1-2; the match to TRBD1 covers 10 bases. The CDR3 length is 17 residues. V lost 1 base, J lost 5 bases, and 10 bases stayed unmatched. Germline values: CDR1 SNHLY, CDR2 FYNNEI. In DNA, the CDR3 is TGTGCCAGCAGTGAAGTGGACAGGGGGTACTCGTATTATGGCTACACCTTC. It codes for CASSEVDRGYSYYGYTF.

The CDR3 sequence: CASSPSGTYSNQPQHF. For the CDR3, the DNA is TGTGCCAGCAGCCCGAGCGGGACATATAGCAATCAGCCCCAGCATTTT. The chain has TRBV5-6 and TRBJ1-5, with D tentatively TRBD1 (6 bases). In germline, CDR1 is SGHDT, CDR2 YYEEEE. V was clipped by 4 bases and J by 0 bases, with 14 bases between them. The CDR3 has 16 amino acids.

The genes are TRBV23-1 and TRBJ2-1, with 9 bases that match TRBD1. TRBV23-1 is identified as an open reading frame with a role that is uncertain. The CDR3 runs 15 residues. The trim removed 1 base at V and 5 bases at J, leaving 3 bases unmatched. CDR3 nucleotide sequence: TGCGCCAGCAGTCAATTGGGACAGGGTGACAATGAGCAGTTCTTC. It specifies CASSQLGQGDNEQFF.

This clone was seen once. This chain connects TRBV30 to TRBJ2-2; tentative D call: TRBD1 (6 bases). There are 15 residues in the CDR3. Germline lookup yields CDR1 GTSNPN and CDR2 SVGIG (reference sequence). Trimming left V 3 bases short and J 5 bases short, with 16 bases between. The CDR3, as DNA: TGTGCCTGGAGCACAGGGTCATCTAGGACCGGGGAGCTGTTTTTT. This codes for CAWSTGSSRTGELFF.

The chain combines TRBV5-4 with TRBJ1-2, with D unclear. The CDR3 extends over 15 amino acids. V gave up 3 bases and J gave up 4 bases, with 16 bases separating them. CDR1 is SGHNT, CDR2 YYREEE, per germline (reference sequence). The CDR3 protein is CASSYSTAASYGYTF. The CDR3 DNA follows: TGTGCCAGCAGCTACTCGACCGCGGCGAGCTATGGCTACACCTTC. The complete variable domain, with remaining parts taken from reference TRBV5-4 and TRBJ1-2, reads ETGVTQSPTHLIKTRGQQVTLRCSSQSGHNTVSWYQQALGQGPQFIFQYYREEENGRGNFPPRFSGLQFPNYSSELNVNALELDDSALYLCASSYSTAASYGYTFGSGTRLTVV.